This passage covers 9 T cell receptor beta chains from one sample sequenced in a study of identical twins. MiXCR, applied by TCRdb to the 5' RACE reads, yields one record per CDR3 protein. The sample has roughly 1,500,000 distinct CDR3 sequences; 32% are singletons. The specimen was cord blood. The source is a newborn girl in good health.

The chain links TRBV3-1 to TRBJ1-1, with 8 bases fitting TRBD1. CDR1 is LGHDT and CDR2 is YNNKEL in the germline V gene (reference sequence). The junction had 4 bases not matched to a gene; V was cut back by 4 bases and J by 6 bases. This CDR3 spans 13 amino acids. The CDR3 nucleotides are TGTGCCAGCAGCCCCCAGGGACAGGCTGAAGCTTTCTTT. Translation: CASSPQGQAEAFF.

CDR3 DNA: TGTGCCACCAGTGATGACCTTTCTGCCCGCTCTGGAAACACCATATATTTT. Its protein product is CATSDDLSARSGNTIYF. The chain has TRBV24-1 and TRBJ1-3, with D uncertain. This CDR3 has 17 amino acids. Germline lookup yields CDR1 KGHDR and CDR2 SFDVKD. Trimming removed 3 bases from V and 0 bases from J, with 14 bases in between.

In this sample, this clonotype turned up a few times. The J gene is TRBJ1-1, the V gene TRBV20-1; 8 nucleotides line up with TRBD1. CDR1 and CDR2 from the germline V gene are DFQATT and SNEGSKA (reference sequence). This CDR3 region has 14 residues. The V and J ends lost 2 bases and 3 bases, in that order; junction bases with no gene match: 5. The CDR3 DNA reads as TGCAGTGCTAGACGGACAGGGAGATACACTGAAGCTTTCTTT. Translated: CSARRTGRYTEAFF.

J is TRBJ2-2 and V is TRBV24-1; D is unclear. Germline V gene data show CDR1 as KGHDR and CDR2 as SFDVKD. The CDR3 sequence is 16 residues long. Trimming stripped 7 bases from V and 0 bases from J, with 14 bases between. CDR3 DNA: TGTGCCACCAGGATAACAGTGATCGCGAACACCGGGGAGCTGTTTTTT. This translates into CATRITVIANTGELFF.

This clonotype was observed a handful of times. The rearrangement joins TRBV20-1 to TRBJ2-3; either TRBD1 or TRBD2 may fit D (5 bases each). Per the germline V gene, CDR1 is DFQATT and CDR2 is SNEGSKA (reference sequence). V was trimmed by 4 bases and J by 0 bases, leaving 17 bases between them. The length of the CDR3 is 16 residues. The CDR3 spells CSATATGTTSTDTQYF. CDR3 DNA: TGCAGTGCTACCGCGACCGGGACGACTAGCACAGATACGCAGTATTTT.

This clonotype was seen only once. The rearrangement links TRBV20-1 to TRBJ2-3; 8 nucleotides line up with TRBD2. CDR1 is DFQATT and CDR2 is SNEGSKA in the germline V gene (reference sequence). The CDR3 is made up of 15 amino acids. Germline trimming cut 1 base from V and 0 bases from J; bases unmatched to any gene: 3. In DNA form, the CDR3 reads TGCAGTGCTAGAGCAGCGGGGGAAAGCACAGATACGCAGTATTTT. Protein: CSARAAGESTDTQYF.

This clonotype appeared a few times. This rearrangement joins TRBV29-1 to TRBJ2-1; D remains ambiguous. V was clipped by 6 bases and J by 1 base, with 31 bases between them. CDR1 is SQVTM, CDR2 ANQGSEA, per germline. The CDR3 is made up of 20 amino acids. The CDR3 DNA follows: TGCAGCGTGGCTGGCTCCCGCTCTTTAGGGTGGATTCGGTCCTACAATGAGCAGTTCTTC. Translation gives CSVAGSRSLGWIRSYNEQFF.

The rearrangement uses TRBV12-3 or TRBV12-4 and TRBJ1-2; D gene unclear. CDR3 size: 13 residues. V was pared by 3 bases and J by 6 bases, with 11 bases between. This CDR3 is CASSFGVFDGYTF. The CDR3, as DNA: TGTGCCAGCAGTTTTGGGGTTTTTGATGGCTACACCTTC.

The table lists this clonotype with a few counts. The CDR3 DNA sequence: TGTGCCAGCAGTTACTCCCGCCAGGGCTCCTACGAGCAGTACTTC. This codes for CASSYSRQGSYEQYF. The genes are TRBV6-5 and TRBJ2-4; a possible D gene is TRBD1 (5 bases). The better agreement between TRBJ2-7 and the DNA end casts doubt on the J call. Germline assignment: CDR1 MNHEY and CDR2 SVGAGI. This CDR3 region has 15 residues.